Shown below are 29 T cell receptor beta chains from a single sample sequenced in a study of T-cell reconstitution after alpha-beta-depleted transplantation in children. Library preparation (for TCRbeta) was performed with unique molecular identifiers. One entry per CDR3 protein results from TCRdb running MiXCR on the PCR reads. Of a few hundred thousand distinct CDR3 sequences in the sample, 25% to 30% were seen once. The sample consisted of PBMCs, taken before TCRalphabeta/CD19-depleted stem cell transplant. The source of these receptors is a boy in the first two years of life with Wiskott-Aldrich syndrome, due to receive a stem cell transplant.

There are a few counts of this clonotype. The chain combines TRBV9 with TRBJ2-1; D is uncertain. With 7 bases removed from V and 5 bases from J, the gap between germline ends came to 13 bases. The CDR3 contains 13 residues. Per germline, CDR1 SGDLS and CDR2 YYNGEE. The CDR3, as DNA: TGTGCCAGCGGTGGGATCCTCCACAATGAGCAGTTCTTC. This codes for CASGGILHNEQFF.

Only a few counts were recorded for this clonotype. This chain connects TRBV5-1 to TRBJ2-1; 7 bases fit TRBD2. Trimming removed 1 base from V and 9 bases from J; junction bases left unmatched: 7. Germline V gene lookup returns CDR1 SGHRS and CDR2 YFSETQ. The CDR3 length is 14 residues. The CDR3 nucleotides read TGCGCCAGCAGCTTGATCGCGGGAGCTGGTGAGCAGTTCTTC. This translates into CASSLIAGAGEQFF.

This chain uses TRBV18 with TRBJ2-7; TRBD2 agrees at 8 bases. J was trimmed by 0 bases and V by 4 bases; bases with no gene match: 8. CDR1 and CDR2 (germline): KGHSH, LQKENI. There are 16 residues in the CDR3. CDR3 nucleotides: TGTGCCAGCTCACACCAACCGGGACTAGGCTCCTACGAGCAGTACTTC. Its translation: CASSHQPGLGSYEQYF.

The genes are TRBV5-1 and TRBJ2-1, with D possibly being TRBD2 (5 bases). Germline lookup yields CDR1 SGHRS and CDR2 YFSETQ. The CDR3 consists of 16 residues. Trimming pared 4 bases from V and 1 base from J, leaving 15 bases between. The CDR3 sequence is CASSPSVAYSYNEQFF. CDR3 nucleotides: TGCGCCAGCAGCCCCTCGGTAGCGTATTCCTACAATGAGCAGTTCTTC.

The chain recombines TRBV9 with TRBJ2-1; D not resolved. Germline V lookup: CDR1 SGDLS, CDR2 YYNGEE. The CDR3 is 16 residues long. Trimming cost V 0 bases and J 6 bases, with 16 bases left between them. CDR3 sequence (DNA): TGTGCCAGCAGCGTAGCCCCTAGAACCCTCGTCAATGAGCAGTTCTTC. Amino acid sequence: CASSVAPRTLVNEQFF.

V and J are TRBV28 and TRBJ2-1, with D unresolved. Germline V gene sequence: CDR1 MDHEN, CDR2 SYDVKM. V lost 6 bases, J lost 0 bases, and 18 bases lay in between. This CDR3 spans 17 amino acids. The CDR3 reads CASRTTLLLSSYNEQFF. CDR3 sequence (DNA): TGTGCCAGCAGAACCACATTACTGTTGAGCTCCTACAATGAGCAGTTCTTC. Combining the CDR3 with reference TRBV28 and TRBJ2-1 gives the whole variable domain DVKVTQSSRYLVKRTGEKVFLECVQDMDHENMFWYRQDPGLGLRLIYFSYDVKMKEKGDIPEGYSVSREKKERFSLILESASTNQTSMYLCASRTTLLLSSYNEQFFGPGTRLTVL.

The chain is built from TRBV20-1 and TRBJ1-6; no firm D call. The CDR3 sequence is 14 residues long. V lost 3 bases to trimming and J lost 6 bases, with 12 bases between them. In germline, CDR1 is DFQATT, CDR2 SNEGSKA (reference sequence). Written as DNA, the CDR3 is TGCAGTGCTAGCGGCGACCGAATTAATTCACCCCTCCACTTT. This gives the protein CSASGDRINSPLHF.

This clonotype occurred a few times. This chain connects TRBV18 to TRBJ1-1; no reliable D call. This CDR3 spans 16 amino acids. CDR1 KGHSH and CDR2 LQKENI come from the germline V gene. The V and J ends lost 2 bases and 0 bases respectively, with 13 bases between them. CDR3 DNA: TGTGCCAGCTCACCAGACACAATGGGGATGAACACTGAAGCTTTCTTT. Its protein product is CASSPDTMGMNTEAFF.

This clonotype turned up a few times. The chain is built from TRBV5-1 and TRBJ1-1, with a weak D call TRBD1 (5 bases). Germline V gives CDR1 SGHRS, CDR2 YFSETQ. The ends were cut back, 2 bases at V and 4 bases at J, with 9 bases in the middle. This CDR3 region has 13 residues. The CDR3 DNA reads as TGCGCCAGCAGCTTTGACAGTACCACTGAAGCTTTCTTT. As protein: CASSFDSTTEAFF.

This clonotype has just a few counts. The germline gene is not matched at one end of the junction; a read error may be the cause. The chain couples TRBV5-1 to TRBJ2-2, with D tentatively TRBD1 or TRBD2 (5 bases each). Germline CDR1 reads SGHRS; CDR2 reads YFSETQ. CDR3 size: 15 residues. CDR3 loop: CASSLRPSGLQPSKF. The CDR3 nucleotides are TGCGCCAGCAGCTTGAGGCCGTCGGGGCTCCAGCCATCAAAGTTT.

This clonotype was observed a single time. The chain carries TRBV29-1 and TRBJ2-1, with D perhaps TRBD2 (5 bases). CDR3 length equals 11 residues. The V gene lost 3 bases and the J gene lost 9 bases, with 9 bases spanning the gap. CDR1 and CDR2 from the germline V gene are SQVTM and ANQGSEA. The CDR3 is CSVERRGEQFF. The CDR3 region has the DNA TGCAGCGTTGAGCGTCGGGGTGAGCAGTTCTTC.

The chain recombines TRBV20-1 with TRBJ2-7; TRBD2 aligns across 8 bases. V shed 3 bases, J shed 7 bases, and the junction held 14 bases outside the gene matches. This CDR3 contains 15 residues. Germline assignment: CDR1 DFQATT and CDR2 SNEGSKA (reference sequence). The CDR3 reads CSARKIAGRGGEQYF. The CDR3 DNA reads TGCAGTGCTAGGAAAATAGCCGGGAGGGGTGGGGAGCAGTACTTC.

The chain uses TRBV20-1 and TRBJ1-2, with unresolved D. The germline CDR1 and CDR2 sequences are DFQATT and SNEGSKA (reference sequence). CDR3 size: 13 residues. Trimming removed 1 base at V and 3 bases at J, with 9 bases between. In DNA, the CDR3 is TGCAGTGCTAGAGTACGGAAGGACTATGGCTACACCTTC. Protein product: CSARVRKDYGYTF.

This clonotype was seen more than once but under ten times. Here the CDR3 DNA reads TGTGCCAGCAGTTTATCGACTGCCAAAAACATTCAGTACTTC. The encoded protein is CASSLSTAKNIQYF. This chain uses TRBV27 with TRBJ2-4, with D unresolved. Trimming took off 0 bases at V and 1 base at J, with 4 bases between the two ends. Looked up from germline, CDR1 is MNHEY and CDR2 is SMNVEV (reference sequence). The CDR3 sequence is 14 residues long.

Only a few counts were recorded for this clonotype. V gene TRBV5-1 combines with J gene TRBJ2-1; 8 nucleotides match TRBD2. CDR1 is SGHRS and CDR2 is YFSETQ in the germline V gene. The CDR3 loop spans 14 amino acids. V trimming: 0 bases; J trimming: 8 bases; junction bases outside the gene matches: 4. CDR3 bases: TGCGCCAGCAGCTTGGTCCGGGAGGGTGATGAGCAGTTCTTC. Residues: CASSLVREGDEQFF.

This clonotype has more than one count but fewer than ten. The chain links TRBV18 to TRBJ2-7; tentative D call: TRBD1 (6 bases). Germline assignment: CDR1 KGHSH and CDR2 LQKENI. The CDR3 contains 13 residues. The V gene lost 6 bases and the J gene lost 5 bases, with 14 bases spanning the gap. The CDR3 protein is CASSPTGSDEQYF. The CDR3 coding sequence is TGTGCCAGCTCGCCCACAGGGTCCGACGAGCAGTACTTC. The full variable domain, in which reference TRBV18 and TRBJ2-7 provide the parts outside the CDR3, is NAGVMQNPRHLVRRRGQEARLRCSPMKGHSHVYWYRQLPEEGLKFMVYLQKENIIDESGMPKERFSAEFPKEGPSILRIQQVVRGDSAAYFCASSPTGSDEQYFGPGTRLTVT.

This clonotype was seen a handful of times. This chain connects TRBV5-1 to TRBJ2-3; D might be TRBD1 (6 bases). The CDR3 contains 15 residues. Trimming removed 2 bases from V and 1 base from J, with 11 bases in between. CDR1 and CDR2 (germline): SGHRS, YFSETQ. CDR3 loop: CASSLSKGGTDTQYF. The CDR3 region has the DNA TGCGCCAGCAGCTTAAGTAAGGGGGGCACAGATACGCAGTATTTT.

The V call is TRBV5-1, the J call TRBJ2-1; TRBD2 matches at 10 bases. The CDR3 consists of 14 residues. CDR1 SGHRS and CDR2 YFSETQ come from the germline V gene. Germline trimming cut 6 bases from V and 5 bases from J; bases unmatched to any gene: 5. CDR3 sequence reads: CASKNSGRNNEQFF. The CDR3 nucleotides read TGCGCCAGCAAAAATAGCGGGAGGAACAATGAGCAGTTCTTC.

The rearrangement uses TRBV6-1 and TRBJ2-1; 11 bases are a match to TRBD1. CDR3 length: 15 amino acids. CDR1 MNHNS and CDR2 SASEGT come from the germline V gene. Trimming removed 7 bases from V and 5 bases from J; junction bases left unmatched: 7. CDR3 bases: TGTGCCAGCAACTACGGGACAGGGGGAAACAATGAGCAGTTCTTC. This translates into CASNYGTGGNNEQFF.

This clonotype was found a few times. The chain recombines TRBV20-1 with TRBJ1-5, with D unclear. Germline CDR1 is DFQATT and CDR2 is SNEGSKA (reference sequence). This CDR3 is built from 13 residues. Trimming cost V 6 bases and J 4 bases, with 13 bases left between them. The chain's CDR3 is CSAEGPLNQPQHF. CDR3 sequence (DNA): TGCAGTGCCGAGGGTCCTCTAAATCAGCCCCAGCATTTT.

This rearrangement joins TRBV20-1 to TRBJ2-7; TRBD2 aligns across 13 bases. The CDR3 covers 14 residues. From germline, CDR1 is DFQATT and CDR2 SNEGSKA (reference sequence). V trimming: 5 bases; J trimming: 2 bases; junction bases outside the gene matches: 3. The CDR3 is CSAQGTSGAYEQYF. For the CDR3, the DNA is TGCAGTGCTCAAGGGACTAGCGGGGCCTACGAGCAGTACTTC.

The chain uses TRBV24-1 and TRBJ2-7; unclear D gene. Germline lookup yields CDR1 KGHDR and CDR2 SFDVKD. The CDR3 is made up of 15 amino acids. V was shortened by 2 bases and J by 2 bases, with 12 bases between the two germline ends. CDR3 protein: CATSDSRVPTYEQYF. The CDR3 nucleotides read TGTGCCACCAGTGATTCCCGGGTCCCTACCTACGAGCAGTACTTC.

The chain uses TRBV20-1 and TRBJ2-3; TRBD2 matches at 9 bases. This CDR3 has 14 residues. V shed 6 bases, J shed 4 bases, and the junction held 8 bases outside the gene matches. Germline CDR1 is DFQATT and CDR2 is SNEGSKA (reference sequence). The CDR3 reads CSAISGSLADTQYF. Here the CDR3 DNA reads TGCAGTGCGATTAGCGGGAGCCTCGCAGATACGCAGTATTTT.

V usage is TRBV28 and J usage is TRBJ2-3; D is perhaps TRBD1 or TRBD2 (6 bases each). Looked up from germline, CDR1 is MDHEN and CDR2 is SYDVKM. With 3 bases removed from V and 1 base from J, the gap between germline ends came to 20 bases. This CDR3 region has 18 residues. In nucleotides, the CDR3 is TGTGCCAGCAGTTTCACCCCGGGGGACACCTCGGGCACAGATACGCAGTATTTT. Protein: CASSFTPGDTSGTDTQYF.

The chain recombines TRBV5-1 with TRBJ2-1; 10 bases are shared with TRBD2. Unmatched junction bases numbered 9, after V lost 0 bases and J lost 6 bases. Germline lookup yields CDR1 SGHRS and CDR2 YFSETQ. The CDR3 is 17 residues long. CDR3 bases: TGCGCCAGCAGCTTGGCCAATTCGGGACTAGCGTCCAATGAGCAGTTCTTC. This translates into CASSLANSGLASNEQFF.

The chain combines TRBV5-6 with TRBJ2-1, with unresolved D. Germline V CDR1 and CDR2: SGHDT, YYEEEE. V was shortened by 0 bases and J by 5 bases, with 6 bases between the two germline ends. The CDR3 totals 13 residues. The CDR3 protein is CASSLAPHNEQFF. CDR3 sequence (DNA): TGTGCCAGCAGCTTGGCCCCGCACAATGAGCAGTTCTTC.

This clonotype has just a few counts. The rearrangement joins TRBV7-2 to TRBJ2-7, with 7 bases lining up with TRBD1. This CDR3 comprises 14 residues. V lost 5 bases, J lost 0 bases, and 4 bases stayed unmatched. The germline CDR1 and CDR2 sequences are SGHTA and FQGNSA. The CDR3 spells CASSVRQGSYEQYF. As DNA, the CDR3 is TGTGCCAGCAGCGTTCGACAGGGCTCCTACGAGCAGTACTTC.

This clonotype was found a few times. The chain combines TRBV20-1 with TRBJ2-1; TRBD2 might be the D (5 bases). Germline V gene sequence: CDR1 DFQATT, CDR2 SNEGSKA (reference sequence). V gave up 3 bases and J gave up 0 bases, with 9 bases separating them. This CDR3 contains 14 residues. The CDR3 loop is CSASGKSSYNEQFF. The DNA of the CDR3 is TGCAGTGCTAGCGGGAAAAGCTCCTACAATGAGCAGTTCTTC.

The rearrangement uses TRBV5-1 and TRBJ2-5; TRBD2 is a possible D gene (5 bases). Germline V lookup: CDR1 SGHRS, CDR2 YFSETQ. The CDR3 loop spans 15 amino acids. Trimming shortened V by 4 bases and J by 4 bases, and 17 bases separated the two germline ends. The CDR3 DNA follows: TGCGCCAGCAGCGCTACTAGTTTTCTCGGAGAGACCCAGTACTTC. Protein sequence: CASSATSFLGETQYF.